A selection of T cell receptor beta chains follows, all from one sample in a study of Ad26.COV2.S vaccination and SARS-CoV-2 variants. Some clones are missing from TCRdb's copy, which holds only in-frame ones; the method was immunoSEQ multiplex PCR. The sample yields some 240,000 clones, 70% to 90% seen once. This material consisted of peripheral blood, taken in a trial of Ad26.COV2.S vaccine versus placebo. The receptors come from a person aged 18-65 years who received the Ad26.COV2.S COVID-19 vaccine or a placebo. Both conserved end residues are part of each CDR3. Each record gives: V gene, J gene, clone size, CDR3 protein. Clone size is shown for a subset of rows, as once, few, many or a class of expanded clone.

TRBV29-1	TRBJ2-5	.	CSVVARPGLFETQYF
TRBV5-4	TRBJ2-6	.	CASTKGLAGVTGANVLTF
TRBV7-2	TRBJ2-1	.	CASSLAPSGTHLF
TRBV5-1	TRBJ2-5	.	CASSSGLAGGPSQETQYF
TRBV18	TRBJ2-1	once	CASSPSGTGVFF
TRBV9	TRBJ1-2	.	CASSVQAGTENYGYTF
TRBV5-1	TRBJ2-3	.	CASSPGQEADTQYF
TRBV6-2/TRBV6-3	TRBJ2-7	.	CASSYTYEQYF
TRBV5-1	TRBJ2-3	few	CASSGGTSGTTQYF
TRBV27	TRBJ2-1	.	CASSSAGAGNNEQFF
TRBV27	TRBJ2-7	.	CASSLSGLPWEQYF
TRBV30	TRBJ1-3	once	CAWSESSGNTIYF
TRBV3-1/TRBV3-2	TRBJ2-1	.	CASSQDRGLYNEQFF
TRBV7-2	TRBJ1-1	.	CASSLFGAATEAFF
TRBV27	TRBJ2-2	few	CASRIRQAGTGELFF
TRBV27	TRBJ2-1	.	CASTSTGGSEQFF
TRBV14	TRBJ1-2	.	CASSQIHLGYGYTF
TRBV3-1/TRBV3-2	TRBJ2-2	.	CASSRTTTGELFF
TRBV5-5	TRBJ1-5	.	CASSGPFRGSNQPQHF
TRBV6-6	TRBJ2-2	.	CASSYFGTSPGELFF
TRBV6-5	TRBJ1-5	.	CACVRTGFPQPQHF
TRBV6-5	TRBJ1-6	.	CASSYSSASPLHF
TRBV18	TRBJ2-3	.	CASSPEIRQYYTDTQYF
TRBV18	TRBJ1-1	.	CASSPEINTEAFF
TRBV6-6	TRBJ1-4	.	CASSYRTAGEKLFF
TRBV7-6	TRBJ2-3	.	CASSPLKGGITDTQYF
TRBV7-2	TRBJ2-7	.	CASSLVGPSNEQYF
TRBV9	TRBJ2-5	.	CASSALDQQGETQYF
TRBV18	TRBJ2-3	.	CASSPRGRDTQYF
TRBV1	TRBJ2-7	few	CTSSHRIREGNEQYF
TRBV7-7	TRBJ2-1	.	CASSPGTSGLGQFF
TRBV4-1	TRBJ1-5	.	CASSQDGTVGQPQHF
TRBV4-1	TRBJ1-1	.	CASSLTAVNTEAFF
TRBV7-9	TRBJ1-4	.	CASSLGPRLATNEKLFF
TRBV5-6	TRBJ1-1	.	CASSFSDEAFF
TRBV4-2	TRBJ1-2	.	CASSQGNNYGYTF
TRBV5-5	TRBJ1-1	.	CASSFRDLRISNTEAFF
TRBV3-1/TRBV3-2	TRBJ2-1	.	CASSQVGGGEQFF
TRBV9	TRBJ2-4	.	CASSVGGGKNIQYF
TRBV27	TRBJ2-2	.	CASRIKDTGELFF
TRBV7-3	TRBJ1-2	.	CASSPNHSSRDGVNYGYTF
TRBV24-1	TRBJ2-3	.	CATSNPTARTDTQYF
TRBV7-9	TRBJ2-5	.	CASSVWTVWQETQYF
TRBV5-8	TRBJ1-3	.	CASSLSRRARGNTIYF
TRBV10-3	TRBJ2-7	.	CAIWPGQTYEQYF
TRBV6-2/TRBV6-3	TRBJ2-2	few	CASSYGLENTGELFF
TRBV5-1	TRBJ2-7	.	CASSWGGQTTYEQYF
TRBV7-2	TRBJ1-5	.	CASSYRTGRQPQHF
TRBV2	TRBJ2-1	.	CASRDEAGDEQFF
TRBV6-2/TRBV6-3	TRBJ2-4	.	CASSYSASVNIQYF
TRBV6-5	TRBJ1-1	.	CASRRLQGTEAFF
TRBV15	TRBJ1-6	.	CATSRDRAITGSSYNSPLHF
TRBV2	TRBJ1-1	.	CASSDDRGKAFF